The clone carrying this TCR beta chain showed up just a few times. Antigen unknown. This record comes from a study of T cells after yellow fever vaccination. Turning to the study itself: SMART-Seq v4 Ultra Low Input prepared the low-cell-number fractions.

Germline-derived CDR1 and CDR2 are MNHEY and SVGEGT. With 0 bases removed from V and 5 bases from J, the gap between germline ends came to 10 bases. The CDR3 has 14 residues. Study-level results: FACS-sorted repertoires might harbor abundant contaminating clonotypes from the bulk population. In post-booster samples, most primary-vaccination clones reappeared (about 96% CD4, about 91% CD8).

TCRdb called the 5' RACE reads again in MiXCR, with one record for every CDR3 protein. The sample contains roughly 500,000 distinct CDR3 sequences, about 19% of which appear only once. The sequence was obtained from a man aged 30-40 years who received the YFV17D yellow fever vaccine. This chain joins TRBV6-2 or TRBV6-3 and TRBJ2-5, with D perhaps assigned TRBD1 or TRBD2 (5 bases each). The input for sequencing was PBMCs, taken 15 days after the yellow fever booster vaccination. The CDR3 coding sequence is TGTGCCAGCAGTTACTCGTCAGGGACCGAGACCCAGTACTTC. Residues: CASSYSSGTETQYF.